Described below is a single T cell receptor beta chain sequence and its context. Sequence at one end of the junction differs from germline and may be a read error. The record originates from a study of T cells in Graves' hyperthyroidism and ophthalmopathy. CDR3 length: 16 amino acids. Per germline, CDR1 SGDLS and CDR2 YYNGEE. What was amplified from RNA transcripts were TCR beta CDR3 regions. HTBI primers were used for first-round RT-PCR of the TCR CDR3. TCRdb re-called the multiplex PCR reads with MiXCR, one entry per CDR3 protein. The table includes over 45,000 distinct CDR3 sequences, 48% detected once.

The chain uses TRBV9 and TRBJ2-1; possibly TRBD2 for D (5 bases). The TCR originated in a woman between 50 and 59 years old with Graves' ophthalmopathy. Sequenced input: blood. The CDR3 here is CASSVAEGWGYNERFF. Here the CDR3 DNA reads TGTGCCAGCAGCGTAGCTGAGGGATGGGGATACAATGAGCGGTTCTTC.